These T cell receptor beta chains were read from a single sample in a study of early T cells in non-severe SARS-CoV-2 infection. One entry per CDR3 protein, called by TCRdb with MiXCR from the 5' RACE reads. The top ten hold under 9% of the sample, which has roughly 61,000 distinct CDR3 sequences, roughly a tenth seen once. The sample taken for sequencing was whole blood. These receptors came from an adult who was a healthcare worker with PCR-confirmed SARS-CoV-2 infection or an uninfected control (not recorded which). Both conserved end residues are trimmed from each CDR3. The order of the fields is D gene, V gene, CDR3 protein. D genes are given only for firm matches.

D gene: NA; V gene: TRBV20-1; CDR3 protein: SARGFNDNQPQH
D gene: NA; V gene: TRBV10-2; CDR3 protein: ASSEPPLWGIYEQY
D gene: TRBD1; V gene: TRBV4-2; CDR3 protein: ASHVRQGDYGYT
D gene: NA; V gene: TRBV3-1; CDR3 protein: ASTRDGENSPLH
D gene: TRBD1; V gene: TRBV25-1; CDR3 protein: ASSDRGRLNNSPLH
D gene: NA; V gene: TRBV4-3; CDR3 protein: ASRPSRTQY
D gene: NA; V gene: TRBV19; CDR3 protein: ASSIMGGYEQY
D gene: NA; V gene: TRBV6-1; CDR3 protein: ASSAGYNSPLH
D gene: TRBD1; V gene: TRBV19; CDR3 protein: ASSTRQGSPYEQY
D gene: TRBD2; V gene: TRBV6-2/TRBV6-3; CDR3 protein: ASSYTLAGNNEQF
D gene: NA; V gene: TRBV27; CDR3 protein: ASSLSWALAKNIQY
D gene: TRBD2; V gene: TRBV29-1; CDR3 protein: SAGTSGSREQF
D gene: NA; V gene: TRBV27; CDR3 protein: ASSFGSVGSNTGELF
D gene: TRBD1; V gene: TRBV7-2; CDR3 protein: ASSLADRAYYEQY
D gene: NA; V gene: TRBV30; CDR3 protein: AWSAGQAYSYEQY
D gene: TRBD2; V gene: TRBV5-1; CDR3 protein: ASSFSGLEYNEQF
D gene: TRBD2; V gene: TRBV7-2; CDR3 protein: ASSLGGTGGSYNEQF
D gene: TRBD1; V gene: TRBV7-3; CDR3 protein: ASSSQGPDTQY
D gene: TRBD2; V gene: TRBV11-3; CDR3 protein: ASSLASGGRQF
D gene: TRBD1; V gene: TRBV4-2; CDR3 protein: ASSQLKGQELAKNIQY
D gene: NA; V gene: TRBV18; CDR3 protein: ASSPSNPSGYGYT
D gene: TRBD1; V gene: TRBV5-1; CDR3 protein: ASSTTTGTGNTIY
D gene: TRBD2; V gene: TRBV5-1; CDR3 protein: ASSFTGTSAYEQY
D gene: TRBD1; V gene: TRBV30; CDR3 protein: AWATGNYGYT
D gene: NA; V gene: TRBV9; CDR3 protein: ASSIRDGPYEQY
D gene: NA; V gene: TRBV6-1; CDR3 protein: ASSDRDKRYDEQF
D gene: TRBD1; V gene: TRBV29-1; CDR3 protein: SVGDRSYEQY
D gene: NA; V gene: TRBV27; CDR3 protein: ASSLIRTDTQY
D gene: NA; V gene: TRBV7-3; CDR3 protein: ASSLNGDTQY
D gene: NA; V gene: TRBV18; CDR3 protein: ASSLPPAGANVLT
D gene: TRBD2; V gene: TRBV6-4; CDR3 protein: ASSRSSGRSDNEQF
D gene: NA; V gene: TRBV20-1; CDR3 protein: SASTPGISYGYT
D gene: TRBD1; V gene: TRBV16; CDR3 protein: ASSRDRDSNQPQH
D gene: NA; V gene: TRBV6-5; CDR3 protein: ASKKGWVQETQY
D gene: TRBD1; V gene: TRBV12-3/TRBV12-4; CDR3 protein: ASRRTGTYNEQF
D gene: TRBD1; V gene: TRBV28; CDR3 protein: ASSAHGTGVVNTEAF
D gene: TRBD1; V gene: TRBV2; CDR3 protein: ASSGGQGGDYGYT
D gene: TRBD1; V gene: TRBV24-1; CDR3 protein: ATSETGGGNQPQH
D gene: NA; V gene: TRBV6-5; CDR3 protein: ASSRDLYTGELF
D gene: NA; V gene: TRBV7-3; CDR3 protein: ASSPNAAAGMYEQY
D gene: NA; V gene: TRBV18; CDR3 protein: ASSPLGQPREQY
D gene: TRBD1; V gene: TRBV18; CDR3 protein: ASSPTGAEQY
D gene: TRBD2; V gene: TRBV7-9; CDR3 protein: ASSLGGSPNEQF
D gene: NA; V gene: TRBV15; CDR3 protein: ATSRGRDQPQH
D gene: NA; V gene: TRBV29-1; CDR3 protein: SVVLENTIY